Each of the 7 T cell receptor beta chains below was sequenced from the same sample in a study of T cell responses to AZD1222 COVID-19 vaccine. Sequencing was performed with immunoSEQ multiplex PCR; in TCRdb, only in-frame clones are kept and a portion is missing. The repertoire has roughly 150,000 clones, 80% to 90% of them found once; the top ten carry under 9.5%. The sample here was peripheral blood, taken on day 0 of AZD1222 vaccination. These receptors originate from an adult in good health.

The genes are TRBV3-1 (or the pseudogene TRBV3-2) and TRBJ2-2, with 7 bases that match TRBD1. Germline CDR1 LGHDT, CDR2 YNNKEL (reference sequence). Germline trimming cut 0 bases from V and 6 bases from J; bases unmatched to any gene: 4. The CDR3 consists of 15 residues. The CDR3 DNA follows: TGTGCCAGCAGCCAAGACAGGGGGTACGCCGGGGAGCTGTTTTTT. Amino acid sequence: CASSQDRGYAGELFF.

The rearrangement links TRBV7-2 to TRBJ2-1, with no clear D. CDR3 size: 17 residues. V dropped 1 base and J dropped 0 bases, with 13 bases sitting between them. Germline-derived CDR1 and CDR2 are SGHTA and FQGNSA. This CDR3 is CASSLEGTANSYNEQFF. The CDR3 region has the DNA TGTGCCAGCAGCTTAGAGGGCACGGCTAACTCCTACAATGAGCAGTTCTTC.

The rearrangement links TRBV19 to TRBJ1-1; D is unclear. The germline V gene has CDR1 LNHDA and CDR2 SQIVND (reference sequence). The CDR3 has 15 residues. The V end lost 7 bases, the J end lost 3 bases, and 18 bases lay between the germline ends. This CDR3 reads CASIPQRPLDTEAFF. CDR3 DNA: TGTGCCAGTATCCCCCAGAGGCCCCTTGACACTGAAGCTTTCTTT.

This chain uses TRBV30 with TRBJ2-7; 8 nucleotides line up with TRBD2. Per the germline V gene, CDR1 is GTSNPN and CDR2 is SVGIG (reference sequence). V was pared by 1 base and J by 7 bases, with 6 bases of the junction left unmatched. There are 13 residues in the CDR3. This CDR3 is CAWSDQGTSEQYF. The CDR3 coding sequence is TGTGCCTGGAGTGACCAGGGGACTAGTGAGCAGTACTTC. Combining the CDR3 with reference TRBV30 and TRBJ2-7 gives the whole variable domain SQTIHQWPATLVQPVGSPLSLECTVEGTSNPNLYWYRQAAGRGLQLLFYSVGIGQISSEVPQNLSASRPQDRQFILSSKKLLLSDSGFYLCAWSDQGTSEQYFGPGTRLTVT.

This chain's CDR3 is CASSTPDRGLGDTQYF. In nucleotides, the CDR3 is TGTGCCAGCAGTACGCCGGACAGGGGGCTTGGAGATACGCAGTATTTT. The chain couples TRBV6-6 to TRBJ2-3; TRBD1 matches 11 bases. Germline values: CDR1 MNHNY, CDR2 SVGAGI (reference sequence). Losses at the gene ends were 5 bases for V and 5 bases for J; bases not matched to a gene: 9. The length of the CDR3 is 16 residues.

This clone was seen a handful of times. The genes are TRBV7-9 and TRBJ1-2, with D uncertain. The CDR3 covers 12 residues. V gave up 7 bases and J gave up 4 bases, with 10 bases separating them. Germline CDR1 SEHNR, CDR2 FQNEAQ (reference sequence). The CDR3: CASNKDGYGYTF. The CDR3 coding sequence is TGTGCCAGCAACAAGGACGGCTATGGCTACACCTTC.

This clone has only a few counts. The chain is built from TRBV1 and TRBJ2-2. TRBV1 is designated a pseudogene. The CDR3 covers 16 residues. The chain's CDR3 is CTSSQGLGTNTGELFF. CDR3 nucleotide sequence: TGCACCAGCAGCCAAGGTCTGGGAACGAACACCGGGGAGCTGTTTTTT.